The 30 T cell receptor beta chains below were found in one sample sequenced in a study of glioma-infiltrating T cells. The iRepertoire nested amplicon-rescue multiplex PCR amplified TCR alpha and beta CDR3s from RNA. TCRdb analysed the multiplex PCR reads with MiXCR anew, one entry per CDR3 protein. This sample has under 200,000 distinct CDR3 sequences, with approximately 40% found just once. Sequences were obtained from glioma tissue, nonneoplastic brain tissue, or PBMCs (not recorded which). The source of these receptors is a human donor with low-grade glioma or glioblastoma, undergoing nonglioma brain surgery, or in good health (not recorded which).

This chain uses TRBV29-1 with TRBJ2-7; 7 bases align to TRBD2. CDR3 length equals 12 residues. V shed 4 bases and J 4 bases; nucleotides not matched to a gene: 4. Germline CDR1 is SQVTM and CDR2 is ANQGSEA. CDR3 coding DNA: TGCAGCGTTGCGGGAGGCCCTTACGAGCAGTACTTC. Protein: CSVAGGPYEQYF.

The rearrangement joins TRBV5-1 to TRBJ2-7; 8 bases align to TRBD1. The CDR3 is made up of 14 amino acids. Per germline, CDR1 SGHRS and CDR2 YFSETQ. The J segment lost 5 bases and the V segment lost 3 bases, leaving 7 bases of the junction unmatched. CDR3 DNA sequence: TGCGCCAGCAGCTACGGGACAGGTTGGGACGAGCAGTACTTC. It is translated as CASSYGTGWDEQYF.

The rearrangement joins TRBV6-2 or TRBV6-3 to TRBJ2-7; no reliable D call. V was pared by 9 bases and J by 0 bases, with 12 bases between. This CDR3 contains 13 residues. Germline V lookup: CDR1 MNHEY, CDR2 SVGEGT. CDR3 protein: CARGLDISYEQYF. The DNA for the CDR3 is TGTGCCAGAGGCCTAGACATCTCCTACGAGCAGTACTTC.

The rearrangement uses TRBV5-1 and TRBJ2-1; D not resolved. The V end lost 0 bases, the J end lost 4 bases, and 5 bases lay between the germline ends. Per germline, CDR1 SGHRS and CDR2 YFSETQ. The CDR3 consists of 13 residues. CDR3 amino acids: CASSLEAYNEQFF. CDR3 DNA: TGCGCCAGCAGCTTGGAAGCGTACAATGAGCAGTTCTTC.

This clonotype was picked up a small number of times. The chain recombines TRBV5-4 with TRBJ2-1; D is uncertain. This CDR3 contains 15 residues. V was shortened by 3 bases and J by 8 bases, with 18 bases between the two germline ends. The germline V gene has CDR1 SGHNT and CDR2 YYREEE (reference sequence). The CDR3 loop reads CASSSLGKEGHEQFF. Here the CDR3 DNA reads TGTGCCAGCAGCTCTCTAGGTAAAGAAGGCCATGAGCAGTTCTTC. Drawing the rest from reference TRBV5-4 and TRBJ2-1, the complete variable domain is ETGVTQSPTHLIKTRGQQVTLRCSSQSGHNTVSWYQQALGQGPQFIFQYYREEENGRGNFPPRFSGLQFPNYSSELNVNALELDDSALYLCASSSLGKEGHEQFFGPGTRLTVL.

As for this clonotype: A single base separates this from a much larger clone, so it may be a read error. This chain connects TRBV6-2 or TRBV6-3 to TRBJ2-2; D is tentatively TRBD1 or TRBD2 (6 bases each). Deletions cut 7 bases from V and 7 bases from J, with 22 bases between. This CDR3 has 16 residues. Germline V gene lookup returns CDR1 MNHEY and CDR2 SVGEGT. In DNA, the CDR3 is TGTGCCAGCACTGCCCCCCGAGGGGGAGGTGTCGGGGAGCTGTTTTTT. This translates into CASTAPRGGGVGELFF.

This clonotype was detected ten times or more. The chain is built from TRBV6-1 and TRBJ1-5, with no clear D. The CDR3 totals 12 residues. CDR1 and CDR2 (germline): MNHNS, SASEGT. The germline V and J ends were trimmed by 8 bases and 7 bases, with 12 bases remaining between them. The CDR3, as DNA: TGTGCCAGCGGGTCCGCTCTGCAGCCCCAGCATTTT. This gives the protein CASGSALQPQHF.

Turning to this clonotype: Just one base apart from a much larger clone, this may be a read error. The rearrangement uses TRBV20-1 and TRBJ2-5; D is uncertain. Trimming shortened V by 6 bases and J by 1 base, and 15 bases separated the two germline ends. This CDR3 spans 14 amino acids. Germline V CDR1 and CDR2: DFQATT, SNEGSKA (reference sequence). The CDR3 DNA sequence: TGCAGTGCCCCGGCCAACGACACCCAAGAGACCCAGTACTTC. Protein product: CSAPANDTQETQYF.

Only a few counts were recorded for this clonotype. The chain carries TRBV19 and TRBJ2-3; 13 bases line up with TRBD2. V was pared by 5 bases and J by 0 bases, with 8 bases of the junction left unmatched. In germline, CDR1 is LNHDA, CDR2 SQIVND (reference sequence). CDR3 length equals 18 residues. DNA of the CDR3: TGTGCCAGTAGTGGGGGACTAGCGGGACACCCTAGCACAGATACGCAGTATTTT. Amino acids: CASSGGLAGHPSTDTQYF. Variable domain in full (rest from reference TRBV19 and TRBJ2-3): DGGITQSPKYLFRKEGQNVTLSCEQNLNHDAMYWYRQDPGQGLRLIYYSQIVNDFQKGDIAEGYSVSREKKESFPLTVTSAQKNPTAFYLCASSGGLAGHPSTDTQYFGPGTRLTVL.

Concerning this clonotype itself: A read error may account for a junction end that differs from germline. The chain uses TRBV28 and TRBJ1-1; D remains ambiguous. Germline CDR1 MDHEN, CDR2 SYDVKM. CDR3 length equals 17 residues. CDR3 DNA: TGTGCCAGAAGTTTAACTCGGCCCCAGGAGATTAACACTGAAGCTTTCTTT. This gives the protein CARSLTRPQEINTEAFF. Complete variable domain (other parts from reference TRBV28 and TRBJ1-1): DVKVTQSSRYLVKRTGEKVFLECVQDMDHENMFWYRQDPGLGLRLIYFSYDVKMKEKGDIPEGYSVSREKKERFSLILESASTNQTSMYLCARSLTRPQEINTEAFFGQGTRLTVV.

The chain joins TRBV29-1 to TRBJ2-7; no definite D call. Per germline, CDR1 SQVTM and CDR2 ANQGSEA. The CDR3 contains 11 residues. The V end lost 4 bases, the J end lost 3 bases, and 7 bases lay between the germline ends. The CDR3 nucleotides are TGCAGCGTTGTTGAGTACTACGAGCAGTACTTC. Translation: CSVVEYYEQYF.

By sample share, this clonotype is medium-sized. Because the CDR3 is missing its conserved closing phenylalanine or tryptophan, this is likely a read error. The DNA is left out, because the CDR3 cannot be placed on it with certainty; the CDR3 is given as TCRdb lists it. The chain recombines TRBV25-1 with TRBJ1-1; TRBD1 was called by the table and not checked on the DNA. The CDR3 numbers 10 amino acids, ends counted. Germline CDR1 MGHDK, CDR2 SYGVNS. The chain's CDR3 is CASSTGQGLV.

This rearrangement joins TRBV28 to TRBJ1-4; 9 bases are shared with TRBD1. Germline-derived CDR1 and CDR2 are MDHEN and SYDVKM. CDR3 length equals 17 residues. V lost 5 bases to trimming and J lost 3 bases; unmatched junction nucleotides: 10. In nucleotides, the CDR3 is TGTGCCAGCAGTCAGGACAGGGGAGGTGAAGCTAATGAAAAACTGTTTTTT. Encoded protein: CASSQDRGGEANEKLFF.

J is TRBJ2-7 and V is TRBV27, with a possible D match to TRBD1 (6 bases). Germline-derived CDR1 and CDR2 are MNHEY and SMNVEV (reference sequence). The CDR3 covers 16 residues. V shed 6 bases and J shed 3 bases, with 21 bases lying between them. The CDR3 region is CASSTTLDSSDYEQYF. DNA for the CDR3: TGTGCCAGCAGCACGACGTTGGACAGCTCGGACTACGAGCAGTACTTC.

Regarding this clonotype: This sequence may be a read error, since a much larger clone differs from it by one base. The chain recombines TRBV7-2 with TRBJ2-3, with TRBD2 matching 9 bases. V gave up 4 bases and J gave up 2 bases; unmatched junction bases: 4. The CDR3 spans 15 residues. Germline V gene data show CDR1 as SGHTA and CDR2 as FQGNSA. CDR3 sequence: CASSYPSGITDTQYF. The CDR3 DNA is TGTGCCAGCAGCTATCCTAGCGGGATCACAGATACGCAGTATTTT.

The rearrangement joins TRBV7-2 to TRBJ2-7, with a tentative D call TRBD2 (6 bases). The CDR3 totals 14 residues. Germline lookup yields CDR1 SGHTA and CDR2 FQGNSA. V shed 1 base and J shed 7 bases, with 14 bases lying between them. The CDR3 sequence: CASSLVFSGEEQYF. In DNA, the CDR3 is TGTGCCAGCAGCTTAGTGTTTTCGGGGGAGGAGCAGTACTTC.

In the case of this clonotype: The conserved final phenylalanine or tryptophan is absent from the CDR3, which likely points to a read error. The V call is TRBV6-1, the J call TRBJ1-5; 8 positions match TRBD1. The J segment lost 6 bases and the V segment lost 6 bases, leaving 4 bases of the junction unmatched. Looked up from germline, CDR1 is MNHNS and CDR2 is SASEGT. The CDR3 covers 13 residues. The CDR3 region is CASRDTGGQPQHL. For the CDR3, the DNA is TGTGCCAGCAGGGACACAGGGGGTCAGCCCCAGCATTTA.

This clonotype was seen a handful of times. This chain connects TRBV12-3 or TRBV12-4 to TRBJ1-1, with unresolved D. The CDR3 totals 15 residues. The V end lost 6 bases, the J end lost 0 bases, and 14 bases lay between the germline ends. The chain's CDR3 is CASSPVGFMNTEAFF. The DNA for the CDR3 is TGTGCCAGCAGCCCCGTGGGCTTCATGAACACTGAAGCTTTCTTT.

For the CDR3, the DNA is TGCAGCGTTGAAGTTGGCAACATTCAGTACTTC. It is translated as CSVEVGNIQYF. The rearrangement uses TRBV29-1 and TRBJ2-4; D is ambiguous. This CDR3 has 11 residues. Germline assignment: CDR1 SQVTM and CDR2 ANQGSEA. Trimming left V 1 base short and J 7 bases short, with 5 bases between.

Turning to this clonotype: This may come from a read error, since a much larger clone is one base off. The chain employs TRBV6-6 and TRBJ1-2, with D maybe TRBD1 (6 bases). The CDR3 is made up of 15 amino acids. Germline loops: CDR1 MNHNY, CDR2 SVGAGI (reference sequence). For the CDR3, the DNA is TGTGCCATCAGTGAGTCCCAGGATGGACAGTATGGCTACACCTTC. Translation: CAISESQDGQYGYTF.

On this clonotype itself: The germline gene is not matched at one end of the junction; a read error may be the cause. The genes are TRBV27 and TRBJ2-1; 7 bases match TRBD1. The CDR3 is made up of 15 amino acids. Germline lookup yields CDR1 MNHEY and CDR2 SMNVEV (reference sequence). CDR3 in DNA: TGTGCCGGCAGTTTGCAGGGACAGAGATACAATGAGCAGTTCTTC. It yields the protein CAGSLQGQRYNEQFF.

This clonotype was detected ten times or more. The genes are TRBV20-1 and TRBJ1-3; maybe TRBD1 (5 bases). Germline V gene data show CDR1 as DFQATT and CDR2 as SNEGSKA (reference sequence). This CDR3 spans 14 amino acids. V gave up 3 bases and J gave up 0 bases, with 9 bases separating them. The CDR3 DNA is TGCAGTGCTAGGGGGGGATCCTCTGGAAACACCATATATTTT. It codes for CSARGGSSGNTIYF.

Comment on this clonotype: It may be a read error: a sequence one base away is much more abundant. V gene TRBV12-3 or TRBV12-4 combines with J gene TRBJ2-3; D may match TRBD1 or TRBD2 (5 bases each). The CDR3 covers 23 residues. Here the CDR3 reads CARSFFSRGLTPLDVARTDTQYF. CDR3 sequence (DNA): TGTGCCAGAAGTTTTTTTTCTAGGGGATTGACTCCACTGGACGTAGCGCGCACAGATACGCAGTATTTT.

The chain recombines TRBV6-2 or TRBV6-3 with TRBJ2-1, with TRBD2 matching 10 bases. Trimming cost V 5 bases and J 7 bases; bases outside gene matches: 5. The CDR3 is 14 residues long. Germline V gene sequence: CDR1 MNHEY, CDR2 SVGEGT. CDR3 bases: TGTGCCAGCAGTAAGCTAGCGGGAGCAAATGAGCAGTTCTTC. This codes for CASSKLAGANEQFF.

This clonotype has just a few counts. An end of the junction differs from the germline gene, which may be a read error. This chain links TRBV12-3 or TRBV12-4 with TRBJ1-3, with 7 nucleotides matching TRBD1. The CDR3 totals 14 residues. The CDR3 DNA reads TGTGCCAGCAGTCCTAGACAGGGAGGAAACACAATATATTTT. This codes for CASSPRQGGNTIYF.

This clonotype appeared many times. This chain joins TRBV5-1 and TRBJ2-1; 8 bases match TRBD2. The germline V gene has CDR1 SGHRS and CDR2 YFSETQ. CDR3 length: 15 residues. The junction had 8 bases not matched to a gene; V was cut back by 2 bases and J by 7 bases. The CDR3: CASSFTGGLGNEQFF. CDR3 in DNA: TGCGCCAGCAGCTTTACGGGAGGGCTGGGGAATGAGCAGTTCTTC.

This clonotype was observed many times. The chain couples TRBV28 to TRBJ2-3, with D possibly TRBD1 on 6 matching bases. Germline V lookup: CDR1 MDHEN, CDR2 SYDVKM. With 4 bases removed from V and 2 bases from J, the gap between germline ends came to 13 bases. The CDR3 spans 15 residues. The CDR3 nucleotides read TGTGCCAGCAGTTATTCAGGGGTACTCACAGATACGCAGTATTTT. It encodes CASSYSGVLTDTQYF.

The rearrangement joins TRBV5-4 to TRBJ2-1; 9 bases align to TRBD2. The germline gives CDR1 SGHNT, CDR2 YYREEE (reference sequence). V shed 0 bases and J 6 bases; nucleotides not matched to a gene: 7. The CDR3 extends over 16 amino acids. CDR3 sequence reads: CASSLDPAGGTNEQFF. DNA of the CDR3: TGTGCCAGCAGCTTGGATCCAGCGGGAGGAACCAATGAGCAGTTCTTC.

With regard to this clonotype: Relative to the germline gene, one junction end is altered; a read error may explain this. The chain uses TRBV18 and TRBJ2-7; tentatively, D is TRBD1 or TRBD2 (5 bases each). This CDR3 has 14 amino acids. Germline assignment: CDR1 KGHSH and CDR2 LQKENI. The CDR3 nucleotides read TGTGCCAGCAGGACCGGGGCAGGGTCCTCCGAGCAGTACTTC. As protein: CASRTGAGSSEQYF. Filled out from reference TRBV18 and TRBJ2-7, the complete variable domain reads NAGVMQNPRHLVRRRGQEARLRCSPMKGHSHVYWYRQLPEEGLKFMVYLQKENIIDESGMPKERFSAEFPKEGPSILRIQQVVRGDSAAYFCASRTGAGSSEQYFGPGTRLTVT.

Comment on this clonotype: One junction end disagrees with the germline gene, perhaps due to a read error. The V call is TRBV6-1, the J call TRBJ1-5; the D is unclear. The germline CDR1 and CDR2 sequences are MNHNS and SASEGT. The CDR3 sequence is 15 residues long. This CDR3 reads CASSEAGGLNQPKHF. In nucleotides, the CDR3 is TGTGCCAGCAGTGAAGCGGGAGGCCTAAATCAGCCCAAGCATTTT.